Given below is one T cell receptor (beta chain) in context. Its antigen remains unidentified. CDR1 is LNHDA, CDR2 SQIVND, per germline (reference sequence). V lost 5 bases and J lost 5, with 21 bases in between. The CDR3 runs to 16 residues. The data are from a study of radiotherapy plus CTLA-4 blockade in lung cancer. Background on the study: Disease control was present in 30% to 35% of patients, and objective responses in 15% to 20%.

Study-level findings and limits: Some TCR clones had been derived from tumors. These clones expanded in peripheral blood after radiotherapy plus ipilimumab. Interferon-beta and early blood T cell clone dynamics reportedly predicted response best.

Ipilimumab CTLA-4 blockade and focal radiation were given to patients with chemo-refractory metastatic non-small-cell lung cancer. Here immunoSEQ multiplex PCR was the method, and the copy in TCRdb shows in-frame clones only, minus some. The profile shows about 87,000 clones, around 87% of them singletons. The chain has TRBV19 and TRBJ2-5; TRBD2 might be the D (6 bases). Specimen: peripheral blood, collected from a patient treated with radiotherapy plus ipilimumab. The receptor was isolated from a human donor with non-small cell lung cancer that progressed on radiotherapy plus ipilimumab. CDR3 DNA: TGTGCCAGTAGTGGGACTGGGACGCGGGTGGTCGAGACCCAGTACTTC. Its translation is CASSGTGTRVVETQYF.